Listed below are T cell receptor beta chains from one sample, sequenced in a study of blood T cell repertoires in COVID-19. Method: immunoSEQ multiplex PCR; TCRdb's copy keeps in-frame clones and lacks some. This table holds 100,000 or so clones, roughly 87% found once. Sequenced: peripheral blood. These receptors were obtained from a man under 40 in a cohort sampled during active COVID-19. CDR3s include the opening cysteine and the closing phenylalanine or tryptophan. A D gene is named only where the DNA matches it firmly. Not all rows give a size; the values are once, few, many and, for expanded clones, a class.

j_call clone_size v_call d_call cdr3_aa cdr3_nt
TRBJ2-7 . TRBV2 TRBD2 CASLPGTSFSYEQYF TGTGCCAGCCTCCCGGGGACTAGCTTCTCCTACGAGCAGTACTTC
TRBJ1-5 . TRBV10-2 . CASSGGGDQPQHF TGCGCCAGCAGTGGAGGGGGGGATCAGCCCCAGCATTTT
TRBJ1-2 . TRBV7-2 TRBD1 CASSLSTQGDGYTF TGTGCCAGCAGCTTATCCACCCAGGGGGATGGCTACACCTTC
TRBJ2-1 . TRBV20-1 TRBD2 CSASSSGGFYNEQFF TGCAGTGCTAGTTCCAGCGGGGGGTTCTACAATGAGCAGTTCTTC
TRBJ2-2 . TRBV5-4 TRBD1 CASSLAGTGSTGELFF TGTGCCAGCAGCTTGGCCGGGACAGGGAGCACCGGGGAGCTGTTTTTT
TRBJ1-5 . TRBV11-2 TRBD1 CASSLEQGSGQPQHF TGTGCCAGCAGCTTAGAACAGGGGTCGGGACAGCCCCAGCATTTT
TRBJ1-1 . TRBV7-9 TRBD1 CASSQTGGTEAFF TGTGCCAGCAGCCAGACAGGGGGCACTGAAGCTTTCTTT
TRBJ1-1 . TRBV19 . CASRERQVGDTEAFF TGTGCCAGTAGAGAACGACAGGTTGGGGACACTGAAGCTTTCTTT
TRBJ2-2 once TRBV5-4 TRBD1 CASSLPGQGYGELFF TGTGCCAGCAGTTTACCGGGACAGGGGTACGGGGAGCTGTTTTTT
TRBJ2-3 . TRBV2 . CASSDQEGDTQYF TGTGCCAGCAGTGATCAGGAAGGAGATACGCAGTATTTT
TRBJ2-2 . TRBV3-1/TRBV3-2 . CASSAQGSGELFF TGTGCCAGCAGCGCCCAGGGGTCCGGGGAGCTGTTTTTT
TRBJ2-2 once TRBV10-3 TRBD2 CAISVTSGGSNTGELFF TGTGCCATCAGCGTGACTAGCGGGGGATCGAACACCGGGGAGCTGTTTTTT
TRBJ2-2 . TRBV9 . CASSPFLENTGELFF TGTGCCAGCAGCCCGTTTCTAGAGAACACCGGGGAGCTGTTTTTT
TRBJ1-1 . TRBV5-1 . CASSSQGNTEAFF TGCGCCAGCAGCTCACAGGGGAACACTGAAGCTTTCTTT
TRBJ1-6 . TRBV6-5 . CASRQQVHYNSPLHF TGTGCCAGCAGACAACAGGTTCACTATAATTCACCCCTCCACTTT
TRBJ2-7 . TRBV3-1/TRBV3-2 TRBD2 CASSQGTSGSVIF TGTGCCAGCAGCCAAGGGACTAGCGGCTCGGTAATCTTC
TRBJ2-3 . TRBV18 . CASSPGGSGDTQYF TGTGCCAGCTCACCCGGAGGGTCTGGAGATACGCAGTATTTT
TRBJ1-4 . TRBV7-9 TRBD1 CASSGGRGYEKLFF TGTGCCAGCAGCGGCGGCAGGGGGTATGAAAAACTGTTTTTT
TRBJ2-7 . TRBV6-1 . CASSEPRRGSYEQYF TGTGCCAGCAGTGAACCCCGACGGGGGTCCTACGAGCAGTACTTC
TRBJ1-2 few TRBV7-8 TRBD1 CASSSFMGDRGGYGYTF TGTGCCAGCAGCTCATTTATGGGGGACAGGGGTGGGTATGGCTACACCTTC
TRBJ1-4 . TRBV6-6 . CASSLSEKLFF TGTGCCAGCAGTCTGAGTGAAAAACTGTTTTTT
TRBJ1-2 . TRBV29-1 TRBD1 CSVEAKGAPYGYTF TGCAGCGTTGAAGCTAAGGGGGCTCCCTATGGCTACACCTTC
TRBJ2-7 . TRBV7-2 TRBD2 CASSSTSGDPYEQYF TGTGCCAGCAGCTCAACTAGCGGGGACCCCTACGAGCAGTACTTC
TRBJ1-2 . TRBV6-5 . CASSSPQSYFGYTF TGTGCCAGCAGTTCCCCTCAGTCATATTTCGGCTACACCTTC
TRBJ2-4 . TRBV6-6 TRBD1 CASSHGTGEIAKNIQYF TGTGCCAGCAGTCACGGGACAGGGGAGATAGCCAAAAACATTCAGTACTTC
TRBJ1-2 . TRBV6-6 TRBD1 CASSRPTGGTNYGYTF TGTGCCAGCAGTCGTCCGACAGGGGGGACTAACTATGGCTACACCTTC
TRBJ2-1 . TRBV28 TRBD1 CASSSTGGAYYEQFF TGTGCCAGCAGCTCTACAGGGGGCGCCTACTATGAGCAGTTCTTC
TRBJ1-6 few TRBV27 . CASSPDRNNSPLHF TGTGCCAGCAGTCCTGACAGGAATAATTCACCCCTCCACTTT
TRBJ1-5 . TRBV19 TRBD1 CASSTPPGTGLQPQHF TGTGCCAGTAGTACTCCACCCGGGACAGGGCTTCAGCCCCAGCATTTT
TRBJ1-1 . TRBV6-2/TRBV6-3 . CASSYSARTEAFF TGTGCCAGCAGTTACTCGGCTAGGACTGAAGCTTTCTTT
TRBJ2-1 . TRBV11-1 . CASSQGVRNEQFF TGTGCCAGCAGCCAAGGGGTACGCAATGAGCAGTTCTTC
TRBJ2-5 . TRBV4-2 TRBD2 CASSQDAGGPKETQYF TGTGCCAGCAGCCAAGATGCGGGGGGGCCGAAAGAGACCCAGTACTTC
TRBJ2-7 once TRBV7-3 TRBD2 CASSPRGGYEQYF TGTGCCAGCAGCCCTCGCGGGGGGTACGAGCAGTACTTC
TRBJ2-7 . TRBV9 TRBD1 CASSVGQGASYEQYF TGTGCCAGCAGCGTGGGACAGGGGGCTTCCTACGAGCAGTACTTC
TRBJ2-7 . TRBV5-5 . CASSRPGSGEQYF TGTGCCAGCAGCCGCCCCGGGTCTGGCGAGCAGTACTTC
TRBJ2-3 . TRBV6-5 TRBD2 CASSITSGGADTQYF TGTGCCAGCAGTATTACTAGCGGGGGGGCGGATACGCAGTATTTT
TRBJ2-7 . TRBV5-6 . CASSPGPREAYEQYF TGTGCCAGCAGCCCCGGACCAAGGGAGGCCTACGAGCAGTACTTC